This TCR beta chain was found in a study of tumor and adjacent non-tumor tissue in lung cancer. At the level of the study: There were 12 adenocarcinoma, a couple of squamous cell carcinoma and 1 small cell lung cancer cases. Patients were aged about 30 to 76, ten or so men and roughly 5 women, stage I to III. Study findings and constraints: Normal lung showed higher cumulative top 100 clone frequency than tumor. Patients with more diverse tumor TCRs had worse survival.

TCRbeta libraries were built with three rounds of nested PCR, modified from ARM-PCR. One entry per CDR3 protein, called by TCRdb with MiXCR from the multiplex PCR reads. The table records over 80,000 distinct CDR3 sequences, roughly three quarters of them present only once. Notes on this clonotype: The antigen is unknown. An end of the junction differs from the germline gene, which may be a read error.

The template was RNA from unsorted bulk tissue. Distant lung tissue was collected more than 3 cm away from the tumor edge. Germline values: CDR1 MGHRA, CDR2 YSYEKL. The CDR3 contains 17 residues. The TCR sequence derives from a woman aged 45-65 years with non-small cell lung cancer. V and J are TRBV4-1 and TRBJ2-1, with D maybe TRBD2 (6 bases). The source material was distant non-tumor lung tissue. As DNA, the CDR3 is TGCGCCAGCAGCCAAGATTGTCGGGAGAGGCCCTATAATGAGCAGTTCTTC. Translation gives CASSQDCRERPYNEQFF.